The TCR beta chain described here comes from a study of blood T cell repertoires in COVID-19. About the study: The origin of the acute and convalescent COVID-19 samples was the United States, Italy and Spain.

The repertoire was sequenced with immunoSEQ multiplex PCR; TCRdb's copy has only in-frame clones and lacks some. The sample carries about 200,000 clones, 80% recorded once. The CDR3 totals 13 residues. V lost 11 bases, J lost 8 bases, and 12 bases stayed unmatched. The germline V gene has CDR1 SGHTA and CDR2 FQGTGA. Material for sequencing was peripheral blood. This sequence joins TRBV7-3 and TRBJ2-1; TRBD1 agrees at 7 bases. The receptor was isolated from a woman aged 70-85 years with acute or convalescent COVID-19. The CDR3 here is CAHREGAEDEQFF. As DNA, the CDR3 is TGTGCCCACCGTGAGGGGGCAGAGGATGAGCAGTTCTTC.